A single sample gave rise to the 31 T cell receptor beta chains below, sequenced in a study of Ad26.COV2.S vaccination and SARS-CoV-2 variants. Treatment given: about 20 received Ad26.COV2.S at low or high dose, single or two shots; roughly five received placebo; per-sample allocation not given. Following the first vaccine or placebo injection, samples were taken on day 63. Libraries were prepared by immunoSEQ multiplex PCR; TCRdb keeps only in-frame clonotypes and omits some of them. Of fewer than 400,000 clones listed, 75% to 90% are singletons. Specimen: peripheral blood, collected in a trial of Ad26.COV2.S vaccine versus placebo. Receptors were obtained from a person between 18 and 65 years old who received the Ad26.COV2.S COVID-19 vaccine or a placebo.

The V call is TRBV3-1 (or the pseudogene TRBV3-2), the J call TRBJ2-7; a possible D gene is TRBD2 (6 bases). The V gene lost 0 bases and the J gene lost 7 bases, with 13 bases spanning the gap. CDR3 length: 14 residues. Germline V gene data show CDR1 as LGHDT and CDR2 as YNNKEL (reference sequence). The CDR3 DNA reads as TGTGCCAGCAGCCAAGAGGCAGGGAGGAGGGAGCAGTACTTC. Amino acids: CASSQEAGRREQYF.

The chain joins TRBV6-2 or TRBV6-3 to TRBJ2-1; 7 positions match TRBD1. CDR1 and CDR2 (germline): MNHEY, SVGEGT. The CDR3 contains 16 residues. V shed 2 bases and J 3 bases; nucleotides not matched to a gene: 7. DNA of the CDR3: TGTGCCAGCAGTTACCCAACAGGGGCGTACTACAATGAGCAGTTCTTC. Its translation: CASSYPTGAYYNEQFF.

This chain connects TRBV12-3 or TRBV12-4 to TRBJ2-7; 7 bases match TRBD1. The CDR3 contains 13 residues. V trimming: 8 bases; J trimming: 7 bases; junction bases outside the gene matches: 11. The CDR3 loop reads CASRQGQLREQYF. The CDR3, as DNA: TGTGCCAGCCGACAGGGCCAGCTACGAGAGCAGTACTTC.

The chain carries TRBV6-5 and TRBJ1-1; maybe TRBD1 (5 bases). CDR1 MNHEY and CDR2 SVGAGI come from the germline V gene. This CDR3 comprises 14 residues. V was clipped by 8 bases and J by 6 bases, with 19 bases between them. CDR3 DNA sequence: TGTGCCAGCCTGAAACAGGTTGGAGACGCTGAAGCTTTCTTT. This codes for CASLKQVGDAEAFF.

Here the CDR3 reads CASSTDVNTEAFF. The CDR3 region has the DNA TGCGCCAGCAGCACGGACGTCAACACTGAAGCTTTCTTT. This chain links TRBV5-1 with TRBJ1-1, with no clear D. The CDR3 contains 13 residues. The germline V and J ends were trimmed by 4 bases and 2 bases, with 9 bases remaining between them. Germline lookup yields CDR1 SGHRS and CDR2 YFSETQ.

This sequence joins TRBV25-1 and TRBJ2-2; D is possibly TRBD1 or TRBD2 (5 bases each). The germline gives CDR1 MGHDK, CDR2 SYGVNS. This CDR3 spans 15 amino acids. Between the trimmed V and J ends, which lost 5 bases and 3 bases, there was a span of 13 bases. The CDR3 reads CASSPDTGHTGELFF. The CDR3 DNA is TGTGCCAGCAGTCCAGACACGGGACACACCGGGGAGCTGTTTTTT.

The chain employs TRBV5-4 and TRBJ1-2; D gene unclear. This CDR3 spans 13 amino acids. V was clipped by 6 bases and J by 7 bases, with 16 bases between them. Germline V CDR1 and CDR2: SGHNT, YYREEE (reference sequence). The CDR3, as DNA: TGTGCCAGCAAGGATTTACAACACAGTGGCTACACCTTC. It is translated as CASKDLQHSGYTF.

This rearrangement joins TRBV6-5 to TRBJ2-3; D possibly corresponds to TRBD1 (6 bases). Germline CDR1 MNHEY, CDR2 SVGAGI. This CDR3 is built from 13 residues. Trimming shortened V by 6 bases and J by 1 base, and 8 bases separated the two germline ends. CDR3 nucleotide sequence: TGTGCCAGCAGATCAGGGGGCACAGATACGCAGTATTTT. Translation gives CASRSGGTDTQYF.

The gene calls are TRBV5-5 and TRBJ2-1, with D unresolved. Trimming took 7 bases from V and 8 from J, leaving 16 bases between them. Germline CDR1 is SGHKS and CDR2 is YYEKEE (reference sequence). CDR3 length equals 13 residues. CDR3 coding DNA: TGTGCCAGCCAGGTAGGCGATGTGGATGAGCAGTTCTTC. It specifies CASQVGDVDEQFF.

This clone was seen more than once but under ten times. The rearrangement links TRBV2 to TRBJ1-1, with D tentatively TRBD1 (6 bases). Germline CDR1 is SNHLY and CDR2 is FYNNEI. V dropped 6 bases and J dropped 2 bases, with 13 bases sitting between them. The CDR3 covers 14 residues. CDR3 protein: CASRGQGNNTEAFF. DNA of the CDR3: TGTGCCAGCAGAGGTCAGGGGAACAACACTGAAGCTTTCTTT.

This clone has a single count. This sequence joins TRBV29-1 and TRBJ2-4; no clear D. The CDR3 is 12 residues long. Trimming stripped 0 bases from V and 7 bases from J, with 7 bases between. Germline V gene lookup returns CDR1 SQVTM and CDR2 ANQGSEA. For the CDR3, the DNA is TGCAGCGTTGAAGATAGGGTGAACATTCAGTACTTC. Translating gives CSVEDRVNIQYF.

The chain couples TRBV7-9 to TRBJ1-1; D unclear. Trimming removed 3 bases from V and 3 bases from J, with 8 bases in between. CDR1 SEHNR and CDR2 FQNEAQ come from the germline V gene (reference sequence). The CDR3 runs to 13 residues. The CDR3 region has the DNA TGTGCCAGCAGCTTTAGGAGGGACACTGAAGCTTTCTTT. Protein product: CASSFRRDTEAFF.

The rearrangement joins TRBV7-8 to TRBJ1-5; possibly TRBD1 for D (5 bases). The V end was cut by 7 bases, the J end by 0 bases, with 25 bases between. Germline assignment: CDR1 SGHVS and CDR2 FQNEAQ. The length of the CDR3 is 19 residues. CDR3 sequence: CASTLRQRERGYSNQPQHF. CDR3 nucleotides: TGTGCCAGCACCCTTCGACAGCGCGAACGGGGATATAGCAATCAGCCCCAGCATTTT. Full variable domain (outside the CDR3, taken from reference TRBV7-8 and TRBJ1-5): GAGVSQSPRYKVAKRGQDVALRCDPISGHVSLFWYQQALGQGPEFLTYFQNEAQLDKSGLPSDRFFAERPEGSVSTLKIQRTQQEDSAVYLCASTLRQRERGYSNQPQHFGDGTRLSIL.

The J gene is TRBJ2-7, the V gene TRBV6-5, with no clear D. Trimming cost V 6 bases and J 3 bases, with 9 bases left between them. CDR1 and CDR2 from the germline V gene are MNHEY and SVGAGI. The CDR3 spans 12 residues. CDR3 region: CASRRTGYEQYF. CDR3 bases: TGTGCCAGCAGACGGACGGGCTACGAGCAGTACTTC.

This chain links TRBV24-1 with TRBJ1-2; 9 positions agree with TRBD1. The CDR3 loop spans 12 amino acids. The germline V gene has CDR1 KGHDR and CDR2 SFDVKD. The trim removed 10 bases at V and 11 bases at J, leaving 10 bases unmatched. The CDR3 nucleotides read TGTGCCACAAGAACAGGGGGCGCGTGGTACACCTTC. Its translation is CATRTGGAWYTF.

The genes are TRBV5-1 and TRBJ2-7; 7 bases fit TRBD2. Germline trimming cut 4 bases from V and 6 bases from J; bases unmatched to any gene: 10. The CDR3 spans 14 residues. Germline V gene sequence: CDR1 SGHRS, CDR2 YFSETQ. The DNA of the CDR3 is TGCGCCAGCAGCCCCGGCGGGGGTTCCCGCGAGCAGTACTTC. Translation: CASSPGGGSREQYF.

In regard to this clone: In the same sample, other DNA sequences code for this CDR3. V is TRBV19 and J is TRBJ1-5; 7 bases match TRBD1. This CDR3 spans 13 amino acids. Germline CDR1 reads LNHDA; CDR2 reads SQIVND (reference sequence). Trimming removed 2 bases from V and 6 bases from J; junction bases left unmatched: 1. The chain's CDR3 is CASSIQGGQPQHF. In nucleotides, the CDR3 is TGTGCCAGTAGTATACAGGGGGGTCAGCCCCAGCATTTT.

This clone showed up just once. The CDR3 coding sequence is TGTGCCAGCAGCTTAGTTCGCGGGGGAAAGACCCAGTACTTC. Translated, it gives CASSLVRGGKTQYF. V and J are TRBV11-2 and TRBJ2-5; 7 nucleotides line up with TRBD2. This CDR3 is 14 amino acids long. V lost 1 base, J lost 6 bases, and 5 bases stayed unmatched. Germline V gives CDR1 SGHAT, CDR2 FQNNGV.

The V gene is TRBV7-9, the J gene TRBJ1-1, with a weak D call TRBD1 (6 bases). The V gene lost 5 bases and the J gene lost 1 base, with 11 bases spanning the gap. Germline CDR1 is SEHNR and CDR2 is FQNEAQ (reference sequence). CDR3 length: 14 residues. Here the CDR3 reads CASSEMDRNTEAFF. CDR3 DNA: TGTGCCAGCAGCGAGATGGACAGGAACACTGAAGCTTTCTTT.

The chain combines TRBV3-1 (or the pseudogene TRBV3-2) with TRBJ2-1; TRBD2 might be the D (6 bases). This CDR3 has 14 amino acids. Between the trimmed V and J ends, which lost 3 bases and 7 bases, there was a span of 13 bases. Germline V gives CDR1 LGHDT, CDR2 YNNKEL (reference sequence). CDR3 sequence: CASSHLRAGNEQFF. The CDR3 nucleotides read TGTGCCAGCAGCCACCTTCGGGCGGGGAATGAGCAGTTCTTC.

The rearrangement joins TRBV27 to TRBJ1-2; D is perhaps TRBD1 (5 bases). This CDR3 has 13 residues. The V end lost 3 bases, the J end lost 2 bases, and 7 bases lay between the germline ends. The germline CDR1 and CDR2 sequences are MNHEY and SMNVEV (reference sequence). The DNA of the CDR3 is TGTGCCAGCAGTTTCGCAGGGAACTATGGCTACACCTTC. As protein: CASSFAGNYGYTF.

This chain connects TRBV4-1 to TRBJ1-5; D gene uncertain. CDR1 and CDR2 (germline): MGHRA, YSYEKL. V lost 0 bases, J lost 7 bases, and 4 bases lay in between. The CDR3 is made up of 12 amino acids. CDR3 DNA: TGCGCCAGCAGCCAAGATAAACAGCCCCAGCATTTT. The encoded protein is CASSQDKQPQHF.

The chain is built from TRBV10-3 and TRBJ2-2, with D perhaps matching TRBD1 (7 bases). Trimming took off 0 bases at V and 5 bases at J, with 31 bases between the two ends. This CDR3 comprises 22 residues. The V gene's germline CDR1 is ENHRY and CDR2 SYGVKD. The CDR3 DNA reads as TGTGCCATCAGTGAGTCGCGGGGCCGGTCCAGTTTGAGACAGGGATGGACCGGGGAGCTGTTTTTT. This translates into CAISESRGRSSLRQGWTGELFF.

The rearrangement uses TRBV14 and TRBJ2-4; 8 nucleotides line up with TRBD2. Germline V gene lookup returns CDR1 SGHDN and CDR2 FVKESK. With 1 base clipped from V and 1 base from J, the junction kept 9 bases outside the gene matches. The CDR3 is 18 amino acids. CDR3 in DNA: TGTGCCAGCAGCCAAGCGGGACTAGGTGGTGGGGCCAAAAACATTCAGTACTTC. Translation gives CASSQAGLGGGAKNIQYF.

The chain employs TRBV19 and TRBJ1-2; D gene uncertain. Trimming pared 7 bases from V and 7 bases from J, leaving 10 bases between. The CDR3 runs to 11 residues. Looked up from germline, CDR1 is LNHDA and CDR2 is SQIVND (reference sequence). The chain's CDR3 is CASNSLSGYTF. DNA of the CDR3: TGTGCCAGTAACAGCCTAAGTGGCTACACCTTC. The variable domain in full, with the rest retrieved from reference TRBV19 and TRBJ1-2, is DGGITQSPKYLFRKEGQNVTLSCEQNLNHDAMYWYRQDPGQGLRLIYYSQIVNDFQKGDIAEGYSVSREKKESFPLTVTSAQKNPTAFYLCASNSLSGYTFGSGTRLTVV.

In the case of this clone: At the DNA level, this CDR3 is encoded by other sequences in the same sample as well. The chain combines TRBV10-3 with TRBJ1-2, with 9 bases aligning to TRBD1. V trimming: 0 bases; J trimming: 4 bases; junction bases outside the gene matches: 3. The CDR3 has 15 amino acids. The germline gives CDR1 ENHRY, CDR2 SYGVKD. CDR3 in amino acids: CAISESGQGLYGYTF. DNA of the CDR3: TGTGCCATCAGTGAGTCGGGACAGGGTCTCTATGGCTACACCTTC.

The chain recombines TRBV4-1 with TRBJ2-5; 8 nucleotides align to TRBD1. The junction had 10 bases not matched to a gene; V was cut back by 2 bases and J by 5 bases. Germline V gives CDR1 MGHRA, CDR2 YSYEKL. The CDR3 spans 16 residues. The CDR3: CASSQRGRTGRETQYF. CDR3 DNA: TGCGCCAGCAGCCAAAGGGGACGGACAGGGAGGGAGACCCAGTACTTC.

The chain joins TRBV5-1 to TRBJ2-1, with TRBD2 matching over 7 bases. Trimming removed 4 bases from V and 7 bases from J; junction bases left unmatched: 11. The germline V gene has CDR1 SGHRS and CDR2 YFSETQ. The CDR3 covers 15 residues. The CDR3 DNA is TGCGCCAGCAGCCCCGGGGGGAGTAATGCGAATGAGCAGTTCTTC. Its protein is CASSPGGSNANEQFF.

This clone has only one observation. The V call is TRBV4-1, the J call TRBJ2-3; 7 nucleotides line up with TRBD2. Germline CDR1 and CDR2: MGHRA and YSYEKL. The CDR3 loop spans 14 amino acids. The V and J ends lost 5 bases and 6 bases, in that order; junction bases with no gene match: 8. The CDR3 spells CASSAWGGPDTQYF. The CDR3 DNA sequence: TGCGCCAGCAGCGCCTGGGGGGGTCCGGATACGCAGTATTTT.

The chain employs TRBV3-1 (or the pseudogene TRBV3-2) and TRBJ2-7, with 7 bases matching TRBD1. CDR1 is LGHDT, CDR2 YNNKEL, per germline (reference sequence). This CDR3 has 14 amino acids. V gave up 2 bases and J gave up 4 bases; unmatched junction bases: 5. The CDR3, as DNA: TGTGCCAGCAGCCAAACAGGGGCGCCATACGAGCAGTACTTC. This translates into CASSQTGAPYEQYF.

The chain is built from TRBV5-4 and TRBJ2-7; TRBD2 matches at 9 bases. There are 15 residues in the CDR3. Trimming at V came to 0 bases and at J to 0 bases, leaving 1 base not matched to a gene. Per germline, CDR1 SGHNT and CDR2 YYREEE (reference sequence). CDR3 nucleotide sequence: TGTGCCAGCAGCTTGGAGCGGGGGGACTCCTACGAGCAGTACTTC. Translating it yields CASSLERGDSYEQYF. Full variable domain (rest looked up from reference TRBV5-4 and TRBJ2-7): ETGVTQSPTHLIKTRGQQVTLRCSSQSGHNTVSWYQQALGQGPQFIFQYYREEENGRGNFPPRFSGLQFPNYSSELNVNALELDDSALYLCASSLERGDSYEQYFGPGTRLTVT.